What follows is one TCR beta chain and its context. This may be a read error: a much more frequent sequence differs by one nucleotide. The source of the sample is a study of tumor-infiltrating lymphocytes in primary liver carcinoma. Study-level information: Samples produced roughly 3.65 to 8 million productive TCRbeta reads, comparable across tissue types.

This CDR3 is built from 16 residues. Germline V gene data show CDR1 as SGDLS and CDR2 as YYNGEE. Trimming left V 0 bases short and J 4 bases short, with 16 bases between. Co-extraction of both nucleic acids (RNA and DNA) used 20-30 mg of unsorted bulk tissue. The researchers produced TCR beta cDNA from approximately 460 ng total RNA with a constant-region primer. Generation of the TCR beta libraries relied on three nested multiplex PCR rounds using slightly modified ARM-PCR. Investigators reported that the first two PCR rounds, at about 11 cycles each, used TRBV1-TRBV30 forward primers with a C-beta reverse primer. TCRdb re-analysed the multiplex PCR reads in MiXCR, keeping a single row per CDR3 protein. Of roughly 20,000 distinct CDR3 sequences listed, 60% to 85% are singletons.

The sequence came from a young woman with primary liver carcinoma and hepatitis B virus infection. The chain joins TRBV9 to TRBJ2-5, with a weak D call TRBD2 (5 bases). Sequencing was done on a sample of liver tumor tissue from sampling region 4. As to subset: tumor region T4, right-lateral pole. CDR3 in DNA: TGTGCCAGCAGCGTAGCAATTAGCGAGAGTAGAGAGACCCAGTACTTC. The encoded protein is CASSVAISESRETQYF.